The 2 T cell receptor beta chains in this list originate from one sample, sequenced in a study of CD8 T cells in Susac syndrome. Reverse transcription of about 0.5 to 1 ug RNA was carried out with random hexamers. Each CDR3 protein is one row after TCRdb ran MiXCR on the immunoSEQ multiplex PCR reads. The table includes more than 120,000 distinct CDR3 sequences, roughly 94% detected once. Sequencing was done on a sample of CD4+ T cells from PBMCs. The receptor set was obtained from a human donor in good health.

This rearrangement joins TRBV3-1 to TRBJ1-2; D is unresolved. CDR3 length: 14 residues. V dropped 1 base and J dropped 2 bases, with 8 bases sitting between them. The germline gives CDR1 LGHDT, CDR2 YNNKEL (reference sequence). CDR3 in amino acids: CASSQVGRNYGYTF. CDR3 in DNA: TGTGCCAGCAGCCAAGTGGGCCGCAACTATGGCTACACCTTC.

This chain links TRBV30 with TRBJ2-7; weak D call: TRBD1 (5 bases). CDR1 and CDR2 (germline): GTSNPN, SVGIG (reference sequence). The CDR3 contains 13 residues. V lost 3 bases and J 3 bases, leaving 12 bases between the germline ends. The DNA of the CDR3 is TGTGCCTGGAGGACAGTCACTAACTACGAGCAGTACTTC. The encoded protein is CAWRTVTNYEQYF.